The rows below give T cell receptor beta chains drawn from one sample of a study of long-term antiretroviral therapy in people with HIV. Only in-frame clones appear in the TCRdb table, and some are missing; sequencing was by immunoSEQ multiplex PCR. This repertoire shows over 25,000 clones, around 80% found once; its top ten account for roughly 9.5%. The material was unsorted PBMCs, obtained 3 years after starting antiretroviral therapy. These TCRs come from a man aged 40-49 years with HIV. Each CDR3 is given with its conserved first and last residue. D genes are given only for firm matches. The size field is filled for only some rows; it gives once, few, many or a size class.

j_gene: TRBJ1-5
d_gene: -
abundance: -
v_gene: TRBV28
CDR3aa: CASSLGTNSRNQPQHF
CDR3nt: TGTGCCAGCAGTTTAGGGACTAATAGCCGGAATCAGCCCCAGCATTTT

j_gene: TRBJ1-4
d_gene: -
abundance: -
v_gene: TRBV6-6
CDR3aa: CASSYSVEGSREKLFF
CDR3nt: TGTGCCAGCAGTTACTCGGTGGAGGGGAGCCGGGAAAAACTGTTTTTT

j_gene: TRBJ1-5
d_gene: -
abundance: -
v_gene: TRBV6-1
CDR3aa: CASSGANNQPQHF
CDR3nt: TGTGCCAGCTCGGGGGCAAACAATCAGCCCCAGCATTTT

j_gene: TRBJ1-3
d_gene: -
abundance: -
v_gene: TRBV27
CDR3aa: CASSLSGSSGNTIYF
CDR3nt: TGTGCCAGCAGTTTATCCGGCAGCTCTGGAAACACCATATATTTT

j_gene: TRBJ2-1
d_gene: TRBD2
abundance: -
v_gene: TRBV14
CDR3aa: CASSYTHGLGLSNEQFF
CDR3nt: TGTGCCAGCAGTTACACCCACGGACTAGGTTTATCCAATGAGCAGTTCTTC

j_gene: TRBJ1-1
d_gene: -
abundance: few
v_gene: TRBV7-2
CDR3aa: CASSPRGGSRNTEAFF
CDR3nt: TGTGCCAGCAGCCCCCGTGGGGGATCACGGAACACTGAAGCTTTCTTT

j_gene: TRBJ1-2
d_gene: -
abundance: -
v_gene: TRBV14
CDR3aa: CASSQVRGQRGYTF
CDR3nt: TGTGCCAGCAGCCAAGTAAGGGGACAACGTGGCTACACCTTC

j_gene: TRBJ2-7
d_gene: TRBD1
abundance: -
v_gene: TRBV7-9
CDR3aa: CASSVGQTLGVEQYF
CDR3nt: TGTGCCAGCAGCGTGGGACAGACCCTAGGCGTCGAGCAGTACTTC

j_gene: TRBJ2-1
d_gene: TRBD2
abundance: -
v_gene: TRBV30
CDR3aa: CAWGSGIYNEQFF
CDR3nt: TGTGCCTGGGGAAGCGGGATCTACAATGAGCAGTTCTTC

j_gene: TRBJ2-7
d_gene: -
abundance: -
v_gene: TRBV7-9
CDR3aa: CASSELTSVDEQYF
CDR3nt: TGTGCCAGCAGCGAACTGACTAGTGTCGACGAGCAGTACTTC

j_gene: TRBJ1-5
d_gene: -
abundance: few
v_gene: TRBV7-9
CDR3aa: CASSLGPGGNQPQHF
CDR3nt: TGTGCCAGCAGCTTAGGGCCGGGGGGGAATCAGCCCCAGCATTTT

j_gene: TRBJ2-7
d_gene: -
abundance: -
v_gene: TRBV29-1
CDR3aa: CSVQDGPYEQYF
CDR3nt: TGCAGCGTCCAGGACGGACCCTACGAGCAGTACTTC

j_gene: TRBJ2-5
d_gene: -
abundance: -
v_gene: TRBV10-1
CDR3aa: CASSEPRQQETQYF
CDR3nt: TGCGCCAGCAGTGAGCCGCGACAACAAGAGACCCAGTACTTC

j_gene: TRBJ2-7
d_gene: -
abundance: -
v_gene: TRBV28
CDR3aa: CASSLEGSSYEQYF
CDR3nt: TGTGCCAGCAGTTTAGAGGGGAGCTCCTACGAGCAGTACTTC

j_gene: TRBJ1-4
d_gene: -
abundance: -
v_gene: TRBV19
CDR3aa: CASSVPWGNNEKLFF
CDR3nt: TGTGCCAGTAGTGTCCCCTGGGGCAATAATGAAAAACTGTTTTTT

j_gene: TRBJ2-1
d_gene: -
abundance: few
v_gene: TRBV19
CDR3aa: CASSLLFRQGGGANEQFF
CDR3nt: TGTGCCAGTAGTCTACTCTTTCGACAGGGTGGGGGGGCTAATGAGCAGTTCTTC

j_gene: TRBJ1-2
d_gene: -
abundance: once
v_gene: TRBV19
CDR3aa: CATPPRHNHTF
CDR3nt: TGTGCCACCCCACCCCGTCATAATCACACCTTC

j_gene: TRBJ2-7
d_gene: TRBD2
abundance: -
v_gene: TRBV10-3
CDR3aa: CAISESRGRASYEQYF
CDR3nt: TGTGCCATCAGTGAGTCGCGCGGGAGGGCTTCCTACGAGCAGTACTTC

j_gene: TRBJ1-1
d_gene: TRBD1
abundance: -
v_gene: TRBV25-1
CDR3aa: CASSFYRGAGEAFF
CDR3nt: TGTGCCAGCTCCTTTTACAGGGGGGCGGGTGAAGCTTTCTTT

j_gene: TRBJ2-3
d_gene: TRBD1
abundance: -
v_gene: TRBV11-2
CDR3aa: CASSGTGGTDTQYF
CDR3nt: TGTGCCAGCAGCGGGACAGGGGGCACAGATACGCAGTATTTT

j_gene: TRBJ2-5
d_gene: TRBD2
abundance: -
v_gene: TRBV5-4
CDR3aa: CASSSSLMGAGGRETQYF
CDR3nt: TGTGCCAGCAGCTCGAGCTTGATGGGAGCGGGAGGACGAGAGACCCAGTACTTC

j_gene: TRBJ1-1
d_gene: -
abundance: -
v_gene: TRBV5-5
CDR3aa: CASSLASGSKAFF
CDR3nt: TGTGCCAGCAGCTTGGCTTCGGGGAGTAAAGCTTTCTTT

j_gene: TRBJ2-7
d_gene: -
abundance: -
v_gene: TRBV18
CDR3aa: CASSPLRGLISYEQYF
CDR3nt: TGTGCCAGCTCACCCTTGCGGGGGCTGATATCCTACGAGCAGTACTTC

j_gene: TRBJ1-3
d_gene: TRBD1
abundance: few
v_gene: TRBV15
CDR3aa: CATSGTGAGRNTIYF
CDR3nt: TGTGCCACCAGCGGAACAGGGGCAGGGAGAAACACCATATATTTT

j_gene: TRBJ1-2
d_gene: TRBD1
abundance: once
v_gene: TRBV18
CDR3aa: CASSLGTGDYGYTF
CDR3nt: TGTGCCAGCTCCCTCGGGACAGGGGACTATGGCTACACCTTC

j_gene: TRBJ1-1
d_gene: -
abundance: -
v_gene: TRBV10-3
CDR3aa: CAINPGWNTEAFF
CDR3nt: TGTGCCATCAATCCGGGTTGGAACACTGAAGCTTTCTTT

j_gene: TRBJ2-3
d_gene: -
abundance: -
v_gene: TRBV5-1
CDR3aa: CASSLSRGSSTDTQYF
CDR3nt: TGCGCCAGCAGCTTGTCAAGGGGATCTAGCACAGATACGCAGTATTTT

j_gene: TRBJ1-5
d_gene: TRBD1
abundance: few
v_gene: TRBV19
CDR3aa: CASSRTGGTNQPQHF
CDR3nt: TGTGCCAGTAGTAGGACAGGGGGCACCAATCAGCCCCAGCATTTT

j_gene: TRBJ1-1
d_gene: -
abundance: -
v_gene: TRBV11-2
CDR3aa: CASSLPGRQNTEAFF
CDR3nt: TGTGCCAGCAGCCTACCAGGCAGGCAGAACACTGAAGCTTTCTTT

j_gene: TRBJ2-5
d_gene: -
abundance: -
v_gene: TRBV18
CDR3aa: CASSPDRPGVAETQYF
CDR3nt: TGTGCCAGCTCACCAGATAGGCCGGGGGTTGCGGAGACCCAGTACTTC

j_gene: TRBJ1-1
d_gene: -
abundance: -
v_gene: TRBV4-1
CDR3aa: CASSQLQGSEAFF
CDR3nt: TGCGCCAGCAGCCAATTACAGGGCTCTGAAGCTTTCTTT

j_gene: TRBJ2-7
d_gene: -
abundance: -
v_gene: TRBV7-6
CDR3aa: CASSLTSSYEQYF
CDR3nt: TGTGCCAGCAGCTTGACTAGCTCCTACGAGCAGTACTTC

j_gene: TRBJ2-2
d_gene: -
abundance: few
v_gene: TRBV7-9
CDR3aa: CASSLAPENTGELFF
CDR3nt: TGTGCCAGCAGCTTAGCACCGGAGAACACCGGGGAGCTGTTTTTT

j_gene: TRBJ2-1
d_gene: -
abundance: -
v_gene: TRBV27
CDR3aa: CASSMGLTYNEQFF
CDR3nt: TGTGCCAGCAGTATGGGCCTTACATACAATGAGCAGTTCTTC

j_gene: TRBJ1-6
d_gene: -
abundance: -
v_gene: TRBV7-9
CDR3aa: CASSQDGLLMSPLHF
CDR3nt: TGTGCCAGCAGCCAGGACGGCCTATTAATGTCACCCCTCCACTTT

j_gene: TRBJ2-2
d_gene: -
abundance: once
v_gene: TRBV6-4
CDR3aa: CASSDSLVGELFF
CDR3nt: TGTGCCAGCAGTGACTCCCTGGTGGGGGAGCTGTTTTTT

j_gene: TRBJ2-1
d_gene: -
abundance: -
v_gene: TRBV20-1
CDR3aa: CSASRTDQMFF
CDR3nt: TGCAGTGCTAGCAGGACCGACCAAATGTTCTTC

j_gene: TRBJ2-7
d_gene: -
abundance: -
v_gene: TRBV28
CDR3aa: CASSGRGRPYEQYF
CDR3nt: TGTGCCAGCAGTGGGAGGGGGAGGCCCTACGAGCAGTACTTC

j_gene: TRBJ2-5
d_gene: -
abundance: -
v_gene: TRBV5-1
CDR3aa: CASGVGMYQETQYF
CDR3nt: TGCGCCAGCGGGGTAGGGATGTACCAAGAGACCCAGTACTTC